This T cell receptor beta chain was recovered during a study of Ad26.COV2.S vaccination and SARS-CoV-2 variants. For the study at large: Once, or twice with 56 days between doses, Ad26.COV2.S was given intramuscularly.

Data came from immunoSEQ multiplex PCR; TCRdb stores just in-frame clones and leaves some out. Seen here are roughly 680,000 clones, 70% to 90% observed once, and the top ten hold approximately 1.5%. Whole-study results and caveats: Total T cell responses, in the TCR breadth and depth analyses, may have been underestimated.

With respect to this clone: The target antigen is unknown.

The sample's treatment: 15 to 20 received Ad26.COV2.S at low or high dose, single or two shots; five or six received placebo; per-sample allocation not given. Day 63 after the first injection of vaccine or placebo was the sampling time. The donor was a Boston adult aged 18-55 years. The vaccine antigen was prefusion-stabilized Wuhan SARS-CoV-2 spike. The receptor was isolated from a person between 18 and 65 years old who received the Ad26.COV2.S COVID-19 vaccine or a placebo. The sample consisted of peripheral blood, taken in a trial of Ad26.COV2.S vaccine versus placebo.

The CDR3: CASSLDVTDRVNGYTF. Written as DNA, the CDR3 is TGTGCCAGCAGCTTAGACGTGACGGACAGGGTAAATGGCTACACCTTC. The rearrangement links TRBV11-2 to TRBJ1-2; 8 positions agree with TRBD1. Trimming removed 0 bases from V and 6 bases from J; junction bases left unmatched: 9. The CDR3 extends over 16 amino acids. Germline values: CDR1 SGHAT, CDR2 FQNNGV.